There are a few counts of the clone carrying this TCR beta chain. The entry originates in a study of T cells of healthy individuals. The CDR3 is 14 residues long. V lost 0 bases to trimming and J lost 1 base; unmatched junction nucleotides: 0. The V gene's germline CDR1 is MNHEY and CDR2 SVGAGI. TCRdb reanalysed the 5' RACE reads using MiXCR and keeps one entry per CDR3 protein. The data contain 50,000 to 55,000 distinct CDR3 sequences, about 15% of them singletons. The rearrangement links TRBV6-5 to TRBJ2-7; 7 bases agree with TRBD1. This sequence was found in a human donor in good health. The CDR3 protein is CASSYSGQSYEQYF. For the CDR3, the DNA is TGTGCCAGCAGTTACTCGGGACAGTCCTACGAGCAGTACTTC.